Below are 17 T cell receptor beta chains sequenced from a single sample in a study of T cell changes during pregnancy in multiple sclerosis. Clones were read by immunoSEQ multiplex PCR, and TCRdb kept only the in-frame ones, dropping some. The sample lists 45,000 to 70,000 clones; 92% were seen once. Sequencing was performed on CD4+ T cells from peripheral blood mononuclear cells, taken after pregnancy. These TCRs come from a female donor in good health, enrolled as a control in a pregnancy study.

This chain joins TRBV11-2 and TRBJ2-1, with 13 bases fitting TRBD2. The V segment lost 6 bases and the J segment 9 bases; nucleotides outside the gene matches: 8. This CDR3 has 15 residues. CDR1 and CDR2 (germline): SGHAT, FQNNGV. CDR3 protein: CASRPTSGGASEQFF. Written as DNA, the CDR3 is TGTGCCAGCAGACCAACTAGCGGGGGGGCTAGTGAGCAGTTCTTC.

V gene TRBV6-1 combines with J gene TRBJ1-5; D ambiguous. Germline loops: CDR1 MNHNS, CDR2 SASEGT. V lost 8 bases to trimming and J lost 7 bases, with 15 bases between them. The CDR3 has 13 amino acids. The CDR3: CASGLRVRQPQHF. The CDR3 region has the DNA TGTGCCAGCGGATTGAGGGTTCGGCAGCCCCAGCATTTT.

The chain links TRBV7-3 to TRBJ2-2, with TRBD1 identical over 9 bases. Germline V gives CDR1 SGHTA, CDR2 FQGTGA. Unmatched junction bases numbered 4, after V lost 4 bases and J lost 7 bases. This CDR3 region has 14 residues. CDR3 loop: CASSSGQGHGELFF. The CDR3 DNA reads as TGTGCCAGCAGCTCTGGACAGGGGCACGGGGAGCTGTTTTTT.

This chain links TRBV7-9 with TRBJ1-5, with D perhaps matching TRBD1 (6 bases). The V gene's germline CDR1 is SEHNR and CDR2 FQNEAQ (reference sequence). Trimming took off 5 bases at V and 5 bases at J, with 13 bases between the two ends. This CDR3 spans 14 amino acids. The CDR3 nucleotides read TGTGCCAGCAGCCTACAGGGTTGGGATCAGCCCCAGCATTTT. Translating it yields CASSLQGWDQPQHF.

The CDR3, as DNA: TGTGCCAGCAGCCCTTTTAACAGGTTACCCTACGAGCAGTACTTC. Encoded protein: CASSPFNRLPYEQYF. The rearrangement links TRBV6-5 to TRBJ2-7; D possibly corresponds to TRBD1 (5 bases). The CDR3 is 15 amino acids. Between the trimmed V and J ends, which lost 6 bases and 2 bases, there was a span of 17 bases. Germline CDR1 and CDR2: MNHEY and SVGAGI.

The chain joins TRBV7-9 to TRBJ2-5; 9 bases map to TRBD2. CDR3 length: 15 residues. V dropped 6 bases and J dropped 4; count of bases not matched to a gene: 9. Germline CDR1 and CDR2: SEHNR and FQNEAQ (reference sequence). CDR3 sequence: CASRPAGGGSETQYF. As DNA, the CDR3 is TGTGCCAGCAGACCCGCGGGAGGGGGGTCAGAGACCCAGTACTTC. The full variable domain, completed using reference TRBV7-9 and TRBJ2-5, is DTGVSQNPRHKITKRGQNVTFRCDPISEHNRLYWYRQTLGQGPEFLTYFQNEAQLEKSRLLSDRFSAERPKGSFSTLEIQRTEQGDSAMYLCASRPAGGGSETQYFGPGTRLLVL.

The chain carries TRBV7-2 and TRBJ2-5, with TRBD1 matching 7 bases. This CDR3 region has 14 residues. J gave up 1 base and V 3 bases, and 2 bases lay outside the gene matches. Per germline, CDR1 SGHTA and CDR2 FQGNSA. The DNA for the CDR3 is TGTGCCAGCAGCTTCGGGACAGCCCAAGAGACCCAGTACTTC. It specifies CASSFGTAQETQYF.

The V gene is TRBV4-1, the J gene TRBJ1-1; TRBD1 might be the D (5 bases). Germline CDR1 reads MGHRA; CDR2 reads YSYEKL. This CDR3 region has 15 residues. V was shortened by 1 base and J by 7 bases, with 16 bases between the two germline ends. CDR3 sequence: CASSQVGERGFEAFF. The CDR3 DNA sequence: TGCGCCAGCAGCCAAGTTGGAGAGCGGGGCTTTGAAGCTTTCTTT.

The rearrangement uses TRBV5-4 and TRBJ1-6; D is unresolved. With 0 bases removed from V and 7 bases from J, the gap between germline ends came to 8 bases. CDR1 is SGHNT and CDR2 is YYREEE in the germline V gene (reference sequence). This CDR3 has 14 residues. CDR3 sequence: CASSLVGRNSPLHF. Written as DNA, the CDR3 is TGTGCCAGCAGCTTGGTAGGGAGAAATTCACCCCTCCACTTT.

V gene TRBV2 combines with J gene TRBJ2-3, with 8 bases lining up with TRBD2. The CDR3 sequence is 15 residues long. Germline V gives CDR1 SNHLY, CDR2 FYNNEI. V shed 5 bases, J shed 1 base, and the junction held 5 bases outside the gene matches. The CDR3 reads CASSLQGLGTDTQYF. In DNA, the CDR3 is TGTGCCAGCAGTCTACAGGGACTAGGCACAGATACGCAGTATTTT.

For the CDR3, the DNA is TGCGCCAGCAGCCTCCAGGCTTCCTATAATTCACCCCTCCACTTT. It codes for CASSLQASYNSPLHF. V gene TRBV4-3 combines with J gene TRBJ1-6; D not resolved. CDR1 is LGHNA, CDR2 YSLEER, per germline. V dropped 4 bases and J dropped 1 base, with 8 bases sitting between them. The CDR3 consists of 15 residues.

A few counts support this clone. The chain carries TRBV4-1 and TRBJ1-6; 8 nucleotides line up with TRBD1. The CDR3 has 15 amino acids. CDR1 and CDR2 (germline): MGHRA, YSYEKL. The trim removed 6 bases at V and 5 bases at J, leaving 6 bases unmatched. CDR3 coding DNA: TGCGCCAGCAGACAGGGGGTTGGGGATAATTCACCCCTCCACTTT. This sequence encodes CASRQGVGDNSPLHF.

The rearrangement uses TRBV6-1 and TRBJ1-1, with a tentative D call TRBD1 (6 bases). Per the germline V gene, CDR1 is MNHNS and CDR2 is SASEGT. This CDR3 spans 12 amino acids. Trimming shortened V by 10 bases and J by 0 bases, and 9 bases separated the two germline ends. The DNA of the CDR3 is TGTGCCACGGGACATATGAACACTGAAGCTTTCTTT. This codes for CATGHMNTEAFF.

The chain has TRBV10-3 and TRBJ1-1; maybe TRBD1 (6 bases). Looked up from germline, CDR1 is ENHRY and CDR2 is SYGVKD. The germline V and J ends were trimmed by 6 bases and 2 bases, with 13 bases remaining between them. This CDR3 region has 14 residues. The CDR3 DNA reads TGTGCCATCAGGAAACAGGGAATAAACACTGAAGCTTTCTTT. Translation: CAIRKQGINTEAFF.

The J gene is TRBJ1-5, the V gene TRBV4-1; D perhaps matches TRBD1 (5 bases). Germline loops: CDR1 MGHRA, CDR2 YSYEKL. Trimming left V 1 base short and J 6 bases short, with 10 bases between. The CDR3 has 14 residues. The CDR3 loop reads CASSQVRGSQPQHF. DNA for the CDR3: TGCGCCAGCAGCCAAGTTAGGGGATCTCAGCCCCAGCATTTT.

The CDR3 coding sequence is TGTGCCAGCAGCTTAGAAGGGGCGTATACTGAAGCTTTCTTT. This translates into CASSLEGAYTEAFF. The chain is built from TRBV7-2 and TRBJ1-1; D may be TRBD1 (5 bases). CDR1 is SGHTA and CDR2 is FQGNSA in the germline V gene. This CDR3 is built from 14 residues. Trimming left V 1 base short and J 5 bases short, with 11 bases between.

This chain joins TRBV7-2 and TRBJ1-1; D remains ambiguous. The germline V gene encodes CDR1 SGHTA and CDR2 FQGNSA. Trimming took off 0 bases at V and 3 bases at J, with 11 bases between the two ends. The CDR3 runs to 15 residues. The CDR3 here is CASSLAPGGDTEAFF. The CDR3 nucleotides read TGTGCCAGCAGCTTAGCTCCAGGAGGTGACACTGAAGCTTTCTTT.